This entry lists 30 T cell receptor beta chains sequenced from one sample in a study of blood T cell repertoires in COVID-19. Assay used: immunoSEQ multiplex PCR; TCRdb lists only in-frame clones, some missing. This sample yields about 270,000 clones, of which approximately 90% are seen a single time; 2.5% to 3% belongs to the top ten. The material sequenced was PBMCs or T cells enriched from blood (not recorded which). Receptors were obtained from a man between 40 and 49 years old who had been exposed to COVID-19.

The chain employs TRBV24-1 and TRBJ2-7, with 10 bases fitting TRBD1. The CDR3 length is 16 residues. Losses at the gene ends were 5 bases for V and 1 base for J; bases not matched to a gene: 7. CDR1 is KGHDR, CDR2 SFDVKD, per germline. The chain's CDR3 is CATSAPPGQGSYEQYF. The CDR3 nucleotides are TGTGCCACCAGTGCACCACCGGGACAGGGGTCCTACGAGCAGTACTTC.

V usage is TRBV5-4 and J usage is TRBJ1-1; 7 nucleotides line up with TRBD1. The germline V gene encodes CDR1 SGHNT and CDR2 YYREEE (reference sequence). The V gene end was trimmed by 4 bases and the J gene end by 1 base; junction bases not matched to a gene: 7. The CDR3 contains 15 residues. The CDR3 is CASSGSGTANTEAFF. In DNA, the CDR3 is TGTGCCAGCAGCGGATCCGGGACAGCGAACACTGAAGCTTTCTTT.

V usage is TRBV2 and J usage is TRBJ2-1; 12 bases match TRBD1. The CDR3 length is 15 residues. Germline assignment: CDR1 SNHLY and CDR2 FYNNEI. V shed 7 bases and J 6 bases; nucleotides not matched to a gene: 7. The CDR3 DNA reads TGTGCCAGCATCTTTCCGGGACAGGGGGCCAATGAGCAGTTCTTC. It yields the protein CASIFPGQGANEQFF. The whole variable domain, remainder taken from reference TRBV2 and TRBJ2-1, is EPEVTQTPSHQVTQMGQEVILRCVPISNHLYFYWYRQILGQKVEFLVSFYNNEISEKSEIFDDQFSVERPDGSNFTLKIRSTKLEDSAMYFCASIFPGQGANEQFFGPGTRLTVL.

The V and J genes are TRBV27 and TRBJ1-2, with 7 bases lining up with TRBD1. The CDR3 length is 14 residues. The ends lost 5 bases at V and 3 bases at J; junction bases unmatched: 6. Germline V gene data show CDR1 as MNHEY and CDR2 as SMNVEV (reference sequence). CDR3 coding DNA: TGTGCCAGCAGTCCTAGACAGGGCGACTATGGCTACACCTTC. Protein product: CASSPRQGDYGYTF.

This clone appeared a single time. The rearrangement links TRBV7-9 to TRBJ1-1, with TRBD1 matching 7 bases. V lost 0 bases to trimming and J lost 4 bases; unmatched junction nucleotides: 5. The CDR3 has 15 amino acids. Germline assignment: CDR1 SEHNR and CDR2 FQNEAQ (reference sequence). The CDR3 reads CASSLAQGVSTEAFF. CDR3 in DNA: TGTGCCAGCAGCTTAGCGCAGGGGGTGAGCACTGAAGCTTTCTTT.

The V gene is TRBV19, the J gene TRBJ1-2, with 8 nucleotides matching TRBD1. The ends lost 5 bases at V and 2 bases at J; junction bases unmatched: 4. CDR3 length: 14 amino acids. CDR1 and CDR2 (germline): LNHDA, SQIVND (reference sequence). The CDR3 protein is CASSPDRANYGYTF. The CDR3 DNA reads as TGTGCCAGTAGTCCGGACAGGGCGAACTATGGCTACACCTTC. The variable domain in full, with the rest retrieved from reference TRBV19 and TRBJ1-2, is DGGITQSPKYLFRKEGQNVTLSCEQNLNHDAMYWYRQDPGQGLRLIYYSQIVNDFQKGDIAEGYSVSREKKESFPLTVTSAQKNPTAFYLCASSPDRANYGYTFGSGTRLTVV.

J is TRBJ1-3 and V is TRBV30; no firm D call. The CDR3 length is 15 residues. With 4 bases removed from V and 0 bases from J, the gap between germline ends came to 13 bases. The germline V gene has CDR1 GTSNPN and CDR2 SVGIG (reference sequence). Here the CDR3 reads CAWTLTRNSGNTIYF. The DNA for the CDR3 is TGTGCCTGGACCTTAACAAGAAACTCTGGAAACACCATATATTTT.

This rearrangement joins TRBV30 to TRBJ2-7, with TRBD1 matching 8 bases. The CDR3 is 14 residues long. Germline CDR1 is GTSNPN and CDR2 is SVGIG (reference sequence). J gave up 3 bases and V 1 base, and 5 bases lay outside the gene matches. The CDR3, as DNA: TGTGCCTGGAGTGCCGACAGGGGCGTCTACGAGCAGTACTTC. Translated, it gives CAWSADRGVYEQYF.

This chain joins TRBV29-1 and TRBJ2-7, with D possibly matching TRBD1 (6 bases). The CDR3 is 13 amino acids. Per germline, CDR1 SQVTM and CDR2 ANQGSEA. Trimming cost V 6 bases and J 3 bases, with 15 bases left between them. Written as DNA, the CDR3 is TGCAGCGTGGCAGAGGACAGTCTCTACGAGCAGTACTTC. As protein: CSVAEDSLYEQYF.

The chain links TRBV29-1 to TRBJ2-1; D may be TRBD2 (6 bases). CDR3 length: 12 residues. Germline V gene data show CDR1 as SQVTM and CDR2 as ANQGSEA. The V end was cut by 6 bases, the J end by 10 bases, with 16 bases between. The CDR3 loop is CSVLRGTPEQFF. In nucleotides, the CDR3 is TGCAGCGTCCTCCGGGGGACCCCCGAGCAGTTCTTC.

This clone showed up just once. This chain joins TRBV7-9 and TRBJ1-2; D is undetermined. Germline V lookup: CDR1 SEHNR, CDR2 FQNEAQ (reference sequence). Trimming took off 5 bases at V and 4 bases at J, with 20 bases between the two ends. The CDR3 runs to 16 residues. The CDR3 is CASSPPIDRAGYGYTF. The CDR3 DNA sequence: TGTGCCAGCAGCCCACCCATTGACCGAGCGGGCTATGGCTACACCTTC. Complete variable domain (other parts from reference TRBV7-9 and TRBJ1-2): DTGVSQNPRHKITKRGQNVTFRCDPISEHNRLYWYRQTLGQGPEFLTYFQNEAQLEKSRLLSDRFSAERPKGSFSTLEIQRTEQGDSAMYLCASSPPIDRAGYGYTFGSGTRLTVV.

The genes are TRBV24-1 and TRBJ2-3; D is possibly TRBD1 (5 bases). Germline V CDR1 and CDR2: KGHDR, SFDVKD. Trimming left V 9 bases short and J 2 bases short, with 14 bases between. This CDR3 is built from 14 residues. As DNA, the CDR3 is TGTGCCACCCCCTCAGGCAGGGCCACAGATACGCAGTATTTT. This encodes CATPSGRATDTQYF.

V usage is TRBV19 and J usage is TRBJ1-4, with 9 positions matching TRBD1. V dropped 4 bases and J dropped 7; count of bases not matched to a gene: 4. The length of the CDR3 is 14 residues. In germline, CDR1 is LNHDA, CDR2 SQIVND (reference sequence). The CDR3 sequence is CASSRDREGEKLFF. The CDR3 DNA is TGTGCCAGTAGTAGGGACAGGGAGGGTGAAAAACTGTTTTTT.

Here the CDR3 reads CASSLTSTGATEAFF. DNA for the CDR3: TGTGCCAGCAGCTTAACGAGTACAGGGGCAACTGAAGCTTTCTTT. The chain links TRBV7-3 to TRBJ1-1; 7 bases agree with TRBD1. Germline-derived CDR1 and CDR2 are SGHTA and FQGTGA. The V gene end was trimmed by 0 bases and the J gene end by 5 bases; junction bases not matched to a gene: 6. This CDR3 has 15 residues.

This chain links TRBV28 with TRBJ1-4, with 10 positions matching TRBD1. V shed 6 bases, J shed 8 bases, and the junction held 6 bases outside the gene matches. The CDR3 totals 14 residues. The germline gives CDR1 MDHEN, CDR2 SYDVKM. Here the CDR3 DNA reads TGTGCCAGCAGGGGGACAGGGGATGGGGAAAAACTGTTTTTT. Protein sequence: CASRGTGDGEKLFF.

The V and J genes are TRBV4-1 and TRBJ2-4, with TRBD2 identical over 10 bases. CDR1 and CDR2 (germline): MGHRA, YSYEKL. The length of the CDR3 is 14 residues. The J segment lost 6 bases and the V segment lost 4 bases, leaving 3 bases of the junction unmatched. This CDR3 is CASSPRLAGNIQYF. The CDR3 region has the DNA TGCGCCAGCAGCCCACGACTAGCGGGAAACATTCAGTACTTC.

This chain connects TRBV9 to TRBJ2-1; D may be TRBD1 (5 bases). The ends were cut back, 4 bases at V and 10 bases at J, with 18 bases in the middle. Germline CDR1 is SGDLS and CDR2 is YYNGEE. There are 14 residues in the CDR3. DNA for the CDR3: TGTGCCAGCAGCTCTGGGCCCTCTTCAGGGGAGCAGTTCTTC. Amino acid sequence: CASSSGPSSGEQFF. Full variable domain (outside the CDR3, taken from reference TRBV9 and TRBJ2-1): DSGVTQTPKHLITATGQRVTLRCSPRSGDLSVYWYQQSLDQGLQFLIQYYNGEERAKGNILERFSAQQFPDLHSELNLSSLELGDSALYFCASSSGPSSGEQFFGPGTRLTVL.

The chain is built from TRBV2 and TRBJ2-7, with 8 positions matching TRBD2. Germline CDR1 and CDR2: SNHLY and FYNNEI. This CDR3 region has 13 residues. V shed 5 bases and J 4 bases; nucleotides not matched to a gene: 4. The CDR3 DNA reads TGTGCCAGCAGTACGGGAGGGTTGTACGAGCAGTACTTC. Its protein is CASSTGGLYEQYF.

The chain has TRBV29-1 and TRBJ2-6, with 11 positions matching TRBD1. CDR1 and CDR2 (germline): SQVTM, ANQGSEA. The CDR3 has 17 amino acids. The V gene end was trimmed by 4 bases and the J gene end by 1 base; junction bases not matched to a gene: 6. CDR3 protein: CSVGGTGGSSGANVLTF. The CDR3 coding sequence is TGCAGCGTTGGCGGGACAGGGGGGTCATCTGGGGCCAACGTCCTGACTTTC.

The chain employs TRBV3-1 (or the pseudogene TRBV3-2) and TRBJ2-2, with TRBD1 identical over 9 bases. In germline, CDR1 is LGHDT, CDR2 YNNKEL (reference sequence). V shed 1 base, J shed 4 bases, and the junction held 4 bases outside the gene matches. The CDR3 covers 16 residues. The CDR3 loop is CASSQGGQGPTGELFF. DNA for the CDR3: TGTGCCAGCAGCCAAGGGGGACAGGGCCCCACCGGGGAGCTGTTTTTT.

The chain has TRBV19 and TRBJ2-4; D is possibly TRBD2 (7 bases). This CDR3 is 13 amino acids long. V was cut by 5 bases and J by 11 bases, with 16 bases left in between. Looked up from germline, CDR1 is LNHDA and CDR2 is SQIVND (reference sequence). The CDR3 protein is CASSSHGGQFQYF. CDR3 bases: TGTGCCAGTAGTTCCCACGGGGGGCAATTTCAGTACTTC.

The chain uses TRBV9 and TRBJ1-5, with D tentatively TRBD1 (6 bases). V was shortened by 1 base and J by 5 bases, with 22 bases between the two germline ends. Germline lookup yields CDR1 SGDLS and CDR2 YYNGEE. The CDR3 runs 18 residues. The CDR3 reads CASSVLRSVDRTHQPQHF. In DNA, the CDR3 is TGTGCCAGCAGCGTATTACGTTCCGTCGACAGGACCCATCAGCCCCAGCATTTT.

The CDR3 DNA follows: TGTGCCAGCAGCTTATCCGCCGGGGTAGGATACATGGGGGAGCAGTACTTC. Protein sequence: CASSLSAGVGYMGEQYF. The chain recombines TRBV7-6 with TRBJ2-7; TRBD2 might be the D (5 bases). Germline loops: CDR1 SGHVS, CDR2 FNYEAQ. This CDR3 spans 17 amino acids. The ends were cut back, 2 bases at V and 7 bases at J, with 24 bases in the middle.

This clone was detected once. The CDR3 region is CASSLSPSGNTIYF. The DNA for the CDR3 is TGTGCCAGCAGCTTATCCCCGTCTGGAAACACCATATATTTT. This sequence joins TRBV11-3 and TRBJ1-3; D uncertain. Germline assignment: CDR1 SGHNT and CDR2 YENEEA. The CDR3 is made up of 14 amino acids. Trimming cost V 2 bases and J 1 base, with 6 bases left between them.

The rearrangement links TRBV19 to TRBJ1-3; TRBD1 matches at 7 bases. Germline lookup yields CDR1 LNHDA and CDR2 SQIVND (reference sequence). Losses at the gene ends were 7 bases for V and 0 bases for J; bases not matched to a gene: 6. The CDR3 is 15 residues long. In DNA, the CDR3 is TGTGCCAGTACCGTGGGACAGAGCTCTGGAAACACCATATATTTT. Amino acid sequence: CASTVGQSSGNTIYF.

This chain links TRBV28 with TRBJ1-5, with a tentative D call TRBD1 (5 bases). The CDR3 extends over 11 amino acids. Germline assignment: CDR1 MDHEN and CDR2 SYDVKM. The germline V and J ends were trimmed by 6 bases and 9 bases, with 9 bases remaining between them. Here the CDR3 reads CASRDIGPQHF. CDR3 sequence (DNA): TGTGCCAGCAGGGACATTGGGCCCCAGCATTTT.

CDR3 coding DNA: TGTGCCAGCAGTGATCACCGGACTAGCAGCCAAGAGACCCAGTACTTC. Residues: CASSDHRTSSQETQYF. J is TRBJ2-5 and V is TRBV2; TRBD2 aligns across 8 bases. The CDR3 has 16 residues. The germline CDR1 and CDR2 sequences are SNHLY and FYNNEI. Germline trimming cut 3 bases from V and 1 base from J; bases unmatched to any gene: 7.

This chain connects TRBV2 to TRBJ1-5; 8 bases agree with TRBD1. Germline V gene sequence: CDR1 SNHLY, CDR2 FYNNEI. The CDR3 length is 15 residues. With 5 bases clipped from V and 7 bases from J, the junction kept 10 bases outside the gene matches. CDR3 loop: CASSSSVDRGQPQHF. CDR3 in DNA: TGTGCCAGCAGTTCGTCTGTTGACAGGGGCCAGCCCCAGCATTTT.

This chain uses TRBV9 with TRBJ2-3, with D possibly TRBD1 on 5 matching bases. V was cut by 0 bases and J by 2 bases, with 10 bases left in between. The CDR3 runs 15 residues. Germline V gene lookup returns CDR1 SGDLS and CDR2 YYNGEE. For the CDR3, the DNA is TGTGCCAGCAGCGTAGATCAGGGTTTCACAGATACGCAGTATTTT. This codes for CASSVDQGFTDTQYF.

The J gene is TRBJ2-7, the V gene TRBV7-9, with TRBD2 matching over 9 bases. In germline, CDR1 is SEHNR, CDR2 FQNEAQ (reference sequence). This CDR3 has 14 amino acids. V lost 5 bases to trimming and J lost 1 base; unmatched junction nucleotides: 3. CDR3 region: CASSRLAGSYEQYF. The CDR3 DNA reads TGTGCCAGCAGCCGTCTAGCGGGATCCTACGAGCAGTACTTC.